Each of the 10 T cell receptor beta chains below was sequenced from the same sample in a study of blood T cell repertoires in COVID-19. Here immunoSEQ multiplex PCR was the method, and the copy in TCRdb shows in-frame clones only, minus some. The sample includes approximately 75,000 clones, roughly 88% of them seen just once. Sample: peripheral blood. The receptors were sampled from a woman between 50 and 59 years old with acute or convalescent COVID-19.

The chain joins TRBV7-3 to TRBJ2-3; 13 nucleotides agree with TRBD2. The CDR3 sequence is 18 residues long. V trimming: 2 bases; J trimming: 5 bases; junction bases outside the gene matches: 10. Germline CDR1 SGHTA, CDR2 FQGTGA. This CDR3 reads CASSLSGTSGGARDTQYF. In nucleotides, the CDR3 is TGTGCCAGCAGCTTATCGGGCACTAGCGGGGGGGCCAGAGATACGCAGTATTTT.

The chain is built from TRBV28 and TRBJ2-7, with TRBD1 identical over 9 bases. The CDR3 loop spans 15 amino acids. Germline V lookup: CDR1 MDHEN, CDR2 SYDVKM. Trimming removed 7 bases from V and 5 bases from J; junction bases left unmatched: 12. Here the CDR3 DNA reads TGTGCCAGCACCCCGCCGGGACAGGGTTTTCACGAGCAGTACTTC. Residues: CASTPPGQGFHEQYF.

The rearrangement uses TRBV11-2 and TRBJ2-1; tentatively, D is TRBD1 (6 bases). Germline CDR1 SGHAT, CDR2 FQNNGV. The CDR3 loop spans 17 amino acids. With 3 bases removed from V and 4 bases from J, the gap between germline ends came to 19 bases. CDR3 sequence: CASSFRTGSLRYNEQFF. CDR3 DNA sequence: TGTGCCAGCAGCTTTAGAACAGGGAGTCTTCGATACAATGAGCAGTTCTTC. Using reference TRBV11-2 and TRBJ2-1 for the parts outside the CDR3, the full variable domain is EAGVAQSPRYKIIEKRQSVAFWCNPISGHATLYWYQQILGQGPKLLIQFQNNGVVDDSQLPKDRFSAERLKGVDSTLKIQPAKLEDSAVYLCASSFRTGSLRYNEQFFGPGTRLTVL.

The rearrangement joins TRBV19 to TRBJ1-5; possibly TRBD1 for D (6 bases). This CDR3 spans 15 amino acids. Looked up from germline, CDR1 is LNHDA and CDR2 is SQIVND (reference sequence). Trimming took 3 bases from V and 1 from J, leaving 10 bases between them. The CDR3 coding sequence is TGTGCCAGTAGTATTCGGGGGGCAAGCAATCAGCCCCAGCATTTT. Its translation: CASSIRGASNQPQHF.

V and J are TRBV6-2 or TRBV6-3 and TRBJ2-7; 9 bases agree with TRBD2. CDR3 length: 20 residues. V was pared by 2 bases and J by 3 bases, with 20 bases of the junction left unmatched. The germline gives CDR1 MNHEY, CDR2 SVGEGT. The CDR3 DNA sequence: TGTGCCAGCAGTTACGCCGCCTCAGTTGACGAGCGGGGGGTAGGCTACGAGCAGTACTTC. Its protein product is CASSYAASVDERGVGYEQYF.

This sequence joins TRBV5-4 and TRBJ2-1; TRBD2 matches 13 bases. The V gene's germline CDR1 is SGHNT and CDR2 YYREEE (reference sequence). This CDR3 is built from 16 residues. V shed 7 bases and J 5 bases; nucleotides not matched to a gene: 9. The CDR3 bases are TGTGCCAGCGGGGGGTTCGGGACTAGCGGGGACAATGAGCAGTTCTTC. Protein sequence: CASGGFGTSGDNEQFF.

This clone appeared once. This chain connects TRBV24-1 to TRBJ2-1; tentatively, D is TRBD2 (5 bases). CDR3 size: 15 residues. Trimming pared 5 bases from V and 10 bases from J, leaving 20 bases between. Germline loops: CDR1 KGHDR, CDR2 SFDVKD. The CDR3 loop is CATSVLSGSLSEQFF. The CDR3 bases are TGTGCCACCAGTGTCTTAAGCGGATCCCTTTCGGAGCAGTTCTTC.

The chain combines TRBV27 with TRBJ1-6, with 8 bases matching TRBD1. The trim removed 3 bases at V and 0 bases at J, leaving 10 bases unmatched. Germline CDR1 is MNHEY and CDR2 is SMNVEV (reference sequence). CDR3 length: 19 residues. The CDR3 nucleotides read TGTGCCAGCAGTTTGGGCGGGACAGGCAGGAGCTCCTATAATTCACCCCTCCACTTT. Its translation is CASSLGGTGRSSYNSPLHF.

This chain uses TRBV4-2 with TRBJ2-2; 10 bases line up with TRBD1. Germline loops: CDR1 LGHNA, CDR2 YNFKEQ. The J segment lost 2 bases and the V segment lost 4 bases, leaving 7 bases of the junction unmatched. The CDR3 covers 17 residues. CDR3 nucleotides: TGTGCCAGCAGCCCACTTGGACAGGGGGGCAACACCGGGGAGCTGTTTTTT. Its protein is CASSPLGQGGNTGELFF.

Only a few counts were recorded for this clone. The chain couples TRBV4-2 to TRBJ2-7; 13 bases agree with TRBD2. The CDR3 covers 17 residues. The V and J ends lost 1 base and 4 bases, in that order; junction bases with no gene match: 7. The germline CDR1 and CDR2 sequences are LGHNA and YNFKEQ. The CDR3 region has the DNA TGTGCCAGCAGCCAAGCCCCCGGGACTAGCGGGGTTTACGAGCAGTACTTC. Amino acid sequence: CASSQAPGTSGVYEQYF.